The present entry profiles one T cell receptor beta chain with its context. These data come from a study of blood T cell repertoires in COVID-19. Study-level background: T cells, B-cell-depleted T cells, or PBMCs provided the cDNA or gDNA that served as material.

As originally analysed: Amplification of reference gene primers was used by the study to estimate nucleated cell counts. TCRdb keeps only in-frame clones here, not all; method: immunoSEQ multiplex PCR. V and J calls and clone size are copied from that table; D and trimming were computed from the DNA. The table records under 80,000 clones, 70% to 90% of them present only once. CDR1 is SGHNT and CDR2 is YYREEE in the germline V gene (reference sequence). The CDR3 is 17 amino acids. The J segment lost 3 bases and the V segment lost 1 base, leaving 7 bases of the junction unmatched. The TCR originated in a human donor in a cohort sampled during active COVID-19. The chain recombines TRBV5-4 with TRBJ1-4, with 9 bases identical to TRBD1. Source material: peripheral blood. The CDR3 bases are TGTGCCAGCAGCTTGTCGGGACAGGGATGGGCTAATGAAAAACTGTTTTTT. The encoded protein is CASSLSGQGWANEKLFF.